What follows is one T cell receptor beta chain and its context. The data derive from a study of OX40 agonist ivuxolimab in advanced cancers. Individuals having autoimmune disease history or systemic immunosuppression were not enrolled. Baseline, cycle 4 day 1, and cycle 7 day 1 were the blood sampling points. Method: immunoSEQ multiplex PCR; TCRdb's copy keeps in-frame clones and lacks some. This sample has about 76,000 clones, with roughly 89% found just once. The source was CD4+ or CD8+ T cells sorted from blood, collected in a trial of the OX40 agonist ivuxolimab. The receptor comes from an adult with an advanced solid tumor such as melanoma, head and neck, liver or kidney cancer.

The CDR3 loop is CSVFSTGTYEAFF. CDR3 in DNA: TGCAGCGTTTTTTCGACAGGGACCTATGAAGCTTTCTTT. V and J are TRBV29-1 and TRBJ1-1, with 7 nucleotides matching TRBD1. The CDR3 is 13 amino acids. V was pared by 5 bases and J by 7 bases, with 10 bases of the junction left unmatched. CDR1 SQVTM and CDR2 ANQGSEA come from the germline V gene. Variable domain in full (rest from reference TRBV29-1 and TRBJ1-1): SAVISQKPSRDICQRGTSLTIQCQVDSQVTMMFWYRQQPGQSLTLIATANQGSEATYESGFVIDKFPISRPNLTFSTLTVSNMSPEDSSIYLCSVFSTGTYEAFFGQGTRLTVV.